Given below is one T cell receptor beta chain in context. Germline CDR1 SGDLS, CDR2 YYNGEE. The CDR3 is 15 amino acids. With 3 bases clipped from V and 3 bases from J, the junction kept 9 bases outside the gene matches. The data originate from a study of T cells in localized non-small cell lung cancer. The assay was immunoSEQ multiplex PCR, and TCRdb's table has in-frame clones only and misses some. The table lists more than 15,000 clones, roughly 84% of them singletons. The V gene is TRBV9, the J gene TRBJ2-7; 7 bases fit TRBD1. The receptor was isolated from a male donor at least 60 years old with stage I lung adenocarcinoma. Sequencing was performed on peripheral blood, taken before any cancer treatment. Here the CDR3 DNA reads TGTGCCAGCAGCGACTCTCCGGGACAGCTCTACGAGCAGTACTTC. Translating gives CASSDSPGQLYEQYF.